Sequencing of this T cell receptor beta chain was carried out in a study of cytomegalovirus exposure and HLA in healthy donors. The PCR used 60 Vbeta and 13 Jbeta primers. Clones were sequenced by immunoSEQ multiplex PCR, and TCRdb holds only the in-frame ones, with some missing. The sample has about 170,000 clones, approximately 80% seen once. The CDR3 contains 15 residues. J lost 3 bases, V lost 6 bases, and 7 bases had no gene match. Germline CDR1 and CDR2: MNHNS and SASEGT. For this clone: What it binds is unknown.

Whole-study findings and limits: Prior analysis indicated that the majority of TCR beta V segments exhibited productivity approximately 90% or approximately 30% of the time. Serostatus for CMV was the only available immune exposure information. Later on, an analysis found that several of the most significant clusters appeared to be linked to common viral pathogens, which included parvovirus B19. High specificity and sensitivity for cytomegalovirus status were reported for the classifier.

The chain is built from TRBV6-1 and TRBJ1-5; 8 nucleotides align to TRBD1. This clonotype was obtained from a woman between 18 and 30 years old in good health and CMV-seronegative. Sequenced input: PBMCs. Here the CDR3 reads CASSQGAENNQPQHF. CDR3 DNA sequence: TGTGCCAGCAGCCAGGGGGCCGAGAACAATCAGCCCCAGCATTTT.